This TCR beta chain was recorded in a study of CD8+ T cells in alopecia areata. About this clone itself: Genes and germline are mouse. The read comes to an end 4 residues before the CDR3 does, leaving the germline J gene to fill in the end.

It was cDNA, reverse transcribed from extracted RNA, that served as the sequencing template. Profiling relied on immunoSEQ multiplex PCR, and the TCRdb table lists in-frame clones only, not all of them. There are more than 250,000 clones in the sample, none observed a single time. The CDR3 covers 15 residues. V lost 9 bases to trimming and J lost 0 bases; unmatched junction nucleotides: 4. Germline values: CDR1 NNHDY, CDR2 SYVADS. The sorting of pooled cutaneous lymph node cells relied on CD4, CD8alpha, NKG2D, NKG2ACE and other markers. V gene TRBV13-3 combines with J gene TRBJ2-1, with 12 bases lining up with TRBD2. The sample taken for sequencing was CD4+ T cells sorted from a lymph node. This receptor was obtained from a C3H/HeJ mouse with alopecia areata. The strain's MHC type: H2-k. CDR3 sequence: CAIRTGGDNYAEQFF. The DNA read from the CDR3 is TGTGCCATTCGGACTGGGGGGGATAACTATGCT.